The present entry profiles one TCR beta chain with its context. The antigen remains undetermined. This CDR3 is 13 amino acids long. V gave up 11 bases and J gave up 6 bases; unmatched junction bases: 10. Germline loops: CDR1 SEHNR, CDR2 FQNEAQ (reference sequence). This record comes from a study of CD8+CD57+ T cells in acquired aplastic anemia. Study information: 3.2 ug was the average amount of DNA from sorted CD4+ and CD8+ cells.

Investigators profiled TCR beta VDJ and CDR3 from genomic DNA template. TCRdb re-derived calls from the reads in MiXCR, one entry per CDR3 protein. The sample contains under 200,000 distinct CDR3 sequences, around half of which appear only once. Patients sequenced had flow cytometry evidence of CD8+CD57+ cell expansion. When blood sampling took place, the patients had received no therapy. General study findings and limits: Patients and controls turned out to have approximately 29 CD8+ CDR3 sequences in common. A significant difference in CD8+ Simpson's diversity between patients and controls was not found.

This sequence originates from a human donor with aplastic anemia. The chain uses TRBV7-9 and TRBJ2-3; TRBD2 matches 8 bases. The sample taken for sequencing was sorted CD4+, CD8+, or CD8+CD57+ T cells (not recorded which) from PBMCs. This CDR3 is CASTRGGRDTQYF. CDR3 coding DNA: TGTGCCTCAACCCGGGGGGGGCGCGATACGCAGTATTTT.